These 32 T cell receptor beta chains originate from one sample sequenced in a study of shared clonotypes between healthy human individuals (dated by TCRdb to 2020 to 2021). Preparation of the library involved the immunoSEQ multiplex PCR assay. TCRdb carries this immuneACCESS record with in-frame sequences only. Its versions omit some clonotypes, under half of them owing to an unresolved V gene in the studies checked, with the rest unexplained. In this sample the table shows some 2,000,000 clones, 90% to 97% of which occur a single time. Of the sample, approximately 0.13% falls within the top ten clones. Sequencing was performed on naive CD4+ T cells sorted from blood. The intended sense of this specimen's cell subset or site label: CD45RA+ positively selected. The receptor source for this set is a man between 18 and 35 years old in good health.

On this clone: This CDR3 is also generated by other DNA sequences in the sample. This rearrangement joins TRBV10-1 to TRBJ2-2; D may be TRBD1 (5 bases). The CDR3 has 13 residues. Germline V lookup: CDR1 WNHNN, CDR2 SYGVQD (reference sequence). The ends were cut back, 3 bases at V and 5 bases at J, with 7 bases in the middle. CDR3 in DNA: TGCGCCAGCAGTGAAAGGGGAACCGGGGAGCTGTTTTTT. Its translation is CASSERGTGELFF.

The chain is built from TRBV18 and TRBJ2-7; D gene uncertain. The CDR3 is made up of 14 amino acids. Germline V lookup: CDR1 KGHSH, CDR2 LQKENI. Trimming shortened V by 0 bases and J by 2 bases, and 8 bases separated the two germline ends. CDR3 sequence (DNA): TGTGCCAGCTCACCACCGACACCCCCCTACGAGCAGTACTTC. Its translation: CASSPPTPPYEQYF.

This clone was seen just once. V is TRBV6-1 and J is TRBJ2-5; weak D call: TRBD2 (6 bases). Germline lookup yields CDR1 MNHNS and CDR2 SASEGT. The CDR3 length is 13 residues. V was clipped by 6 bases and J by 4 bases, with 12 bases between them. This CDR3 reads CASRMVGGETQYF. CDR3 bases: TGTGCCAGCAGGATGGTGGGAGGAGAGACCCAGTACTTC.

The CDR3 DNA reads TGTGCCAGCAGTTTATGGTTGGTGAGGGACACCGGGGAGCTGTTTTTT. This translates into CASSLWLVRDTGELFF. The rearrangement links TRBV27 to TRBJ2-2, with D tentatively TRBD2 (5 bases). V was cut by 1 base and J by 3 bases, with 12 bases left in between. Germline values: CDR1 MNHEY, CDR2 SMNVEV (reference sequence). The CDR3 spans 16 residues.

In DNA, the CDR3 is TGTGCCAGCACCCAGGGACTAGCGGCGTCCTACAATGAGCAGTTCTTC. Its translation is CASTQGLAASYNEQFF. The chain uses TRBV5-6 and TRBJ2-1; 11 bases agree with TRBD2. Germline CDR1 reads SGHDT; CDR2 reads YYEEEE. J lost 1 base, V lost 6 bases, and 6 bases had no gene match. The CDR3 contains 16 residues.

This chain links TRBV10-1 with TRBJ2-3, with 7 positions matching TRBD2. The CDR3 sequence is 15 residues long. Germline trimming cut 9 bases from V and 2 bases from J; bases unmatched to any gene: 11. The germline gives CDR1 WNHNN, CDR2 SYGVQD (reference sequence). The CDR3: CARTARGGVTDTQYF. The CDR3 nucleotides are TGCGCCAGAACTGCTCGCGGGGGAGTCACAGATACGCAGTATTTT.

V and J are TRBV6-5 and TRBJ2-7; no clear D gene. The CDR3 has 13 amino acids. V lost 7 bases and J 3 bases, leaving 13 bases between the germline ends. The germline gives CDR1 MNHEY, CDR2 SVGAGI. For the CDR3, the DNA is TGTGCCAGCACCCGAGGACGGAACTACGAGCAGTACTTC. This sequence encodes CASTRGRNYEQYF.

The V gene is TRBV5-1, the J gene TRBJ1-5; 8 nucleotides align to TRBD1. Germline trimming cut 0 bases from V and 10 bases from J; bases unmatched to any gene: 9. Germline loops: CDR1 SGHRS, CDR2 YFSETQ. The CDR3 is 15 residues long. CDR3 nucleotide sequence: TGCGCCAGCAGCTTGGATGGGGCAGGGGGCAAACCCCAGCATTTT. It translates to CASSLDGAGGKPQHF.

This chain connects TRBV19 to TRBJ1-6; D possibly corresponds to TRBD1 (6 bases). The CDR3 sequence is 14 residues long. Trimming pared 3 bases from V and 7 bases from J, leaving 10 bases between. Looked up from germline, CDR1 is LNHDA and CDR2 is SQIVND (reference sequence). The CDR3 loop is CASSMGGWNSPLHF. As DNA, the CDR3 is TGTGCCAGTAGTATGGGGGGCTGGAATTCACCCCTCCACTTT.

This clone was observed a single time. This chain uses TRBV6-4 with TRBJ1-1; D is unclear. In germline, CDR1 is MRHNA, CDR2 SNTAGT. V lost 6 bases, J lost 1 base, and 9 bases lay in between. This CDR3 region has 13 residues. CDR3 in amino acids: CASRLRENTEAFF. The CDR3 coding sequence is TGTGCCAGCAGACTCCGGGAGAACACTGAAGCTTTCTTT.

V and J are TRBV25-1 and TRBJ1-6; D ambiguous. Germline V gives CDR1 MGHDK, CDR2 SYGVNS. Between the trimmed V and J ends, which lost 6 bases and 7 bases, there was a span of 7 bases. This CDR3 has 12 residues. The CDR3 sequence: CASRQANSPLHF. DNA for the CDR3: TGTGCCAGCAGGCAGGCCAATTCACCCCTCCACTTT. The whole variable domain, remainder taken from reference TRBV25-1 and TRBJ1-6, is EADIYQTPRYLVIGTGKKITLECSQTMGHDKMYWYQQDPGMELHLIHYSYGVNSTEKGDLSSESTVSRIRTEHFPLTLESARPSHTSQYLCASRQANSPLHFGNGTRLTVT.

J is TRBJ2-7 and V is TRBV11-2; tentative D call: TRBD2 (6 bases). V was cut by 5 bases and J by 0 bases, with 11 bases left in between. From germline, CDR1 is SGHAT and CDR2 FQNNGV. The CDR3 consists of 14 residues. CDR3 sequence (DNA): TGTGCCAGCAGCCTCGCGGGGCCCTCCTACGAGCAGTACTTC. Protein sequence: CASSLAGPSYEQYF.

To note about this clone: Distinct nucleotide sequences in the sample also encode this CDR3. V and J are TRBV7-2 and TRBJ1-1; 7 nucleotides agree with TRBD1. The V and J ends lost 3 bases and 0 bases, in that order; junction bases with no gene match: 1. The germline CDR1 and CDR2 sequences are SGHTA and FQGNSA. This CDR3 has 14 residues. The CDR3 reads CASSLTGLNTEAFF. CDR3 DNA sequence: TGTGCCAGCAGCTTGACAGGGTTGAACACTGAAGCTTTCTTT.

The chain joins TRBV11-2 to TRBJ2-7; 14 nucleotides line up with TRBD2. This CDR3 has 17 amino acids. Germline V gene sequence: CDR1 SGHAT, CDR2 FQNNGV. Trimming took 5 bases from V and 3 from J; bases not matched to a gene: 9. In nucleotides, the CDR3 is TGTGCCAGCAGCCCCGAGGGACTAGCGGGAGTCTTCTACGAGCAGTACTTC. Residues: CASSPEGLAGVFYEQYF.

Concerning this clone: The sample holds other DNA sequences that translate to the same CDR3. The rearrangement links TRBV18 to TRBJ2-7; no definite D call. Trimming stripped 3 bases from V and 3 bases from J, with 6 bases between. The CDR3 spans 12 residues. Germline-derived CDR1 and CDR2 are KGHSH and LQKENI. The CDR3 loop is CASSPSNYEQYF. The CDR3, as DNA: TGTGCCAGCTCACCGTCTAACTACGAGCAGTACTTC.

This clone was detected once. The chain employs TRBV2 and TRBJ2-4; 7 positions match TRBD1. The V gene's germline CDR1 is SNHLY and CDR2 FYNNEI. The CDR3 has 13 residues. The V segment lost 4 bases and the J segment 6 bases; nucleotides outside the gene matches: 3. Here the CDR3 reads CASSVQGVNIQYF. In DNA, the CDR3 is TGTGCCAGCAGTGTTCAGGGGGTAAACATTCAGTACTTC.

The chain employs TRBV10-3 and TRBJ2-7; 9 bases fit TRBD2. V lost 3 bases, J lost 4 bases, and 7 bases stayed unmatched. CDR1 and CDR2 (germline): ENHRY, SYGVKD. The CDR3 spans 15 residues. CDR3 in amino acids: CAISDVAGVTYEQYF. The DNA for the CDR3 is TGTGCCATCAGTGACGTAGCGGGAGTTACTTACGAGCAGTACTTC.

The V gene is TRBV6-5, the J gene TRBJ2-5; TRBD2 matches 8 bases. There are 15 residues in the CDR3. CDR1 is MNHEY and CDR2 is SVGAGI in the germline V gene. Trimming removed 4 bases from V and 4 bases from J; junction bases left unmatched: 8. CDR3: CASSSEGLGGETQYF. The CDR3 region has the DNA TGTGCCAGCAGTTCCGAGGGACTAGGTGGAGAGACCCAGTACTTC.

The chain combines TRBV4-1 with TRBJ2-3; 8 positions match TRBD2. The CDR3 runs 16 residues. V shed 2 bases, J shed 3 bases, and the junction held 7 bases outside the gene matches. The germline CDR1 and CDR2 sequences are MGHRA and YSYEKL. The CDR3 region is CASSQTGSGITDTQYF. For the CDR3, the DNA is TGCGCCAGCAGCCAAACGGGTAGCGGGATTACAGATACGCAGTATTTT.

The V and J genes are TRBV6-1 and TRBJ1-5; 10 bases align to TRBD1. V was pared by 5 bases and J by 7 bases, with 8 bases of the junction left unmatched. Germline V gives CDR1 MNHNS, CDR2 SASEGT. This CDR3 contains 15 residues. This chain's CDR3 is CASSTGQGETQPQHF. CDR3 sequence (DNA): TGTGCCAGCAGTACCGGACAGGGGGAGACACAGCCCCAGCATTTT.

V and J are TRBV19 and TRBJ2-7, with 9 bases aligning to TRBD1. The CDR3 consists of 16 residues. J gave up 4 bases and V 5 bases, and 12 bases lay outside the gene matches. The germline V gene encodes CDR1 LNHDA and CDR2 SQIVND (reference sequence). The CDR3 here is CASSLLAGQGRYEQYF. DNA for the CDR3: TGTGCCAGTAGTCTCTTGGCGGGACAGGGTAGATACGAGCAGTACTTC.

The V gene is TRBV28, the J gene TRBJ2-7, with 11 bases aligning to TRBD2. CDR1 and CDR2 (germline): MDHEN, SYDVKM. The CDR3 is made up of 13 amino acids. The trim removed 8 bases at V and 6 bases at J, leaving 6 bases unmatched. The CDR3 nucleotides are TGTGCCAGCGAGGTAGCGGGGGGGCTCGAGCAGTACTTC. Protein: CASEVAGGLEQYF.

This sequence joins TRBV4-1 and TRBJ1-6; TRBD1 is a possible D gene (5 bases). V was cut by 0 bases and J by 9 bases, with 15 bases left in between. The CDR3 has 16 amino acids. Germline lookup yields CDR1 MGHRA and CDR2 YSYEKL. Here the CDR3 DNA reads TGCGCCAGCAGCCAAGACGTGCCAGGGTGGGGTTCACCCCTCCACTTT. It is translated as CASSQDVPGWGSPLHF.

V gene TRBV19 combines with J gene TRBJ1-2; 9 positions agree with TRBD1. With V trimmed by 2 bases and J by 1 base, 5 bases remained unmatched. Germline V gene lookup returns CDR1 LNHDA and CDR2 SQIVND (reference sequence). CDR3 length equals 16 residues. The CDR3 loop is CASSIKGQGVNYGYTF. CDR3 nucleotides: TGTGCCAGTAGTATAAAGGGACAGGGCGTTAACTATGGCTACACCTTC.

Comments on this clone: Other nucleotide sequences in the sample specify the same CDR3. The CDR3 DNA is TGTGCCAGCAGTTACTCGGGACTTAATCAGCCCCAGCATTTT. Amino acids: CASSYSGLNQPQHF. V usage is TRBV6-5 and J usage is TRBJ1-5; maybe TRBD1 (5 bases). Per germline, CDR1 MNHEY and CDR2 SVGAGI. V dropped 0 bases and J dropped 4 bases, with 7 bases sitting between them. The CDR3 sequence is 14 residues long.

The gene calls are TRBV30 and TRBJ2-1, with 11 bases lining up with TRBD1. V lost 3 bases, J lost 7 bases, and 11 bases stayed unmatched. The CDR3 consists of 16 residues. Per germline, CDR1 GTSNPN and CDR2 SVGIG (reference sequence). Here the CDR3 DNA reads TGTGCCTGGAGACCACCGCCCGGGACAGGGGGAAATGAGCAGTTCTTC. Encoded protein: CAWRPPPGTGGNEQFF. The variable domain in full, completed from reference TRBV30 and TRBJ2-1, reads SQTIHQWPATLVQPVGSPLSLECTVEGTSNPNLYWYRQAAGRGLQLLFYSVGIGQISSEVPQNLSASRPQDRQFILSSKKLLLSDSGFYLCAWRPPPGTGGNEQFFGPGTRLTVL.

CDR3: CASSQAEMSGRSTDTQYF. CDR3 in DNA: TGCGCCAGCAGCCAAGCGGAGATGAGCGGCAGAAGCACAGATACGCAGTATTTT. This chain uses TRBV4-1 with TRBJ2-3; tentatively, D is TRBD2 (5 bases). V dropped 1 base and J dropped 0 bases, with 17 bases sitting between them. Per the germline V gene, CDR1 is MGHRA and CDR2 is YSYEKL. This CDR3 has 18 residues.

V usage is TRBV27 and J usage is TRBJ1-3, with D uncertain. Germline V gene lookup returns CDR1 MNHEY and CDR2 SMNVEV (reference sequence). Between the trimmed V and J ends, which lost 6 bases and 4 bases, there was a span of 7 bases. CDR3 length: 12 residues. Here the CDR3 reads CASRNQGNTIYF. DNA of the CDR3: TGTGCCAGCAGGAACCAGGGAAACACCATATATTTT.

The chain is built from TRBV2 and TRBJ2-7, with 11 bases identical to TRBD2. J gave up 4 bases and V 4 bases, and 6 bases lay outside the gene matches. The germline V gene encodes CDR1 SNHLY and CDR2 FYNNEI. The CDR3 sequence is 15 residues long. The CDR3 nucleotides are TGTGCCAGCAGTGTACGACTAGCGGGATTATACGAGCAGTACTTC. Protein sequence: CASSVRLAGLYEQYF.

The genes are TRBV11-2 and TRBJ1-6, with TRBD1 identical over 12 bases. The CDR3 length is 16 residues. The germline V gene encodes CDR1 SGHAT and CDR2 FQNNGV. Trimming cost V 5 bases and J 8 bases; bases outside gene matches: 7. The CDR3 region has the DNA TGTGCCAGCAGCATGCCCTGGGACAGGGGGCATTCACCCCTCCACTTT. It specifies CASSMPWDRGHSPLHF.

This clone was recorded only once. CDR3 DNA: TGTGCCAGCAGCCCAGGGAGGACAGAAGCAGATACGCAGTATTTT. This encodes CASSPGRTEADTQYF. The chain combines TRBV7-9 with TRBJ2-3; D is perhaps TRBD1 or TRBD2 (6 bases each). Germline CDR1 SEHNR, CDR2 FQNEAQ (reference sequence). V lost 5 bases, J lost 4 bases, and 16 bases lay in between. The CDR3 spans 15 residues.

Regarding this clone: Distinct nucleotide sequences in the sample also encode this CDR3. The chain has TRBV5-1 and TRBJ2-5, with D possibly being TRBD2 (5 bases). Germline CDR1 reads SGHRS; CDR2 reads YFSETQ. The CDR3 consists of 15 residues. V gave up 0 bases and J gave up 5 bases, with 14 bases separating them. CDR3 residues: CASSLGGSLGETQYF. Written as DNA, the CDR3 is TGCGCCAGCAGCTTGGGCGGGTCCCTCGGGGAGACCCAGTACTTC.